This TCR delta chain stems from a study of gamma-delta T cells after stem cell transplantation. TCRdb re-analyzed the RT-PCR reads via CATT. The data show approximately 1,100 delta-chain clones, 3% to 4% seen once. On this clone: TCRdb shows a much larger clone's protein in place of this DNA's translation, and the two differ at residue 5, likely through a read error; the protein shown is translated from the DNA.

From germline, CDR1 is GEAIGNYY and CDR2 EKD. Trimming at V came to 2 bases and at J to 0 bases, leaving 8 bases not matched to a gene. The CDR3 is 17 residues long. The sequence was collected from a human donor. It is not recorded whose cells these are; they may come from a transplant donor. Source material: gamma-delta T cells. The J gene is TRDJ1, the V gene TRDV2; TRDD3 matches 10 bases. The CDR3 region has the DNA TGTGCCTGTGACAGGGTACTGGGGGATCCGAACACCGATAAACTCATCTTT. Translated, it gives CACDRVLGDPNTDKLIF.